The T cell receptor beta chain under discussion was sequenced for a study of CD8+CD57+ T cells in acquired aplastic anemia. Findings and limits, study-wide: Patients and controls shared 25 to 35 CD8+ CDR3 sequences, which appeared highly expressed in patients and within their immunodominant clones.

This clonotype has a single count. Its antigen is undetermined. It may be a read error: a sequence one base away is much more abundant. The CDR3 sequence is 15 residues long. Trimming took 5 bases from V and 5 from J, leaving 13 bases between them. Sequencing involved patients with CD8+CD57+ cell expansion previously shown by flow cytometry. Genomic DNA provided the template from which TCR beta VDJ and CDR3 profiles were obtained. MiXCR, run by TCRdb on the reads, gives a single entry per CDR3 protein. The sample has 150,000 or so distinct CDR3 sequences, approximately 51% seen once. V gene TRBV12-3 or TRBV12-4 combines with J gene TRBJ1-6; possible D gene TRBD1, 6 bases. The receptor was derived from a human donor with aplastic anemia. Sequencing used sorted CD4+, CD8+, or CD8+CD57+ T cells (not recorded which) from PBMCs. CDR3 in DNA: TGTGCCAGCAGTCACGTCCGACAGGATAATTCACCCCTCCACTTT. Its protein product is CASSHVRQDNSPLHF.